This paragraph covers one T cell receptor (beta chain) sequence. Unmatched junction bases numbered 13, after V lost 5 bases and J lost 6 bases. Germline V gene sequence: CDR1 SGHAT, CDR2 FQNNGV. This CDR3 is 17 amino acids long. The sample comes from a study of T cell changes during pregnancy in multiple sclerosis. TCRdb keeps only in-frame clones here, not all; method: immunoSEQ multiplex PCR. This table holds 65,000 to 85,000 clones, about 92% found once. The clonotype was recovered from a female donor with multiple sclerosis, enrolled in a pregnancy study. The chain combines TRBV11-2 with TRBJ1-6; 7 bases match TRBD1. The material sequenced was CD4+ T cells from peripheral blood mononuclear cells, taken before pregnancy. CDR3 nucleotides: TGTGCCAGCAGCGAAGATACCGGGACAGTTATTAATTCACCCCTCCACTTT. This sequence encodes CASSEDTGTVINSPLHF.